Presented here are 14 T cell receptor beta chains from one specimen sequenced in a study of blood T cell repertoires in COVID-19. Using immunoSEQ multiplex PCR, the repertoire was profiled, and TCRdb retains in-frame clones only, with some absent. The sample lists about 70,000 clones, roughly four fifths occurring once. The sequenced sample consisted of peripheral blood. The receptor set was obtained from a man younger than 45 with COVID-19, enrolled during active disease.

The CDR3 protein is CASSIGRTSGRNEQYF. The DNA for the CDR3 is TGTGCCAGTAGTATAGGGCGGACTAGCGGGAGAAACGAGCAGTACTTC. V gene TRBV19 combines with J gene TRBJ2-7; TRBD2 agrees at 13 bases. Germline V lookup: CDR1 LNHDA, CDR2 SQIVND (reference sequence). The CDR3 is 16 residues long. J was trimmed by 5 bases and V by 1 base; bases with no gene match: 5.

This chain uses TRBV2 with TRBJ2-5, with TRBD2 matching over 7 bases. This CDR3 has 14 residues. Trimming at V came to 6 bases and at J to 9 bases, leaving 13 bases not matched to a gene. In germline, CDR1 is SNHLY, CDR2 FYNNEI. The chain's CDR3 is CASRAGEDPLAQYF. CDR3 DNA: TGTGCCAGCAGGGCGGGAGAGGATCCTTTGGCCCAGTACTTC.

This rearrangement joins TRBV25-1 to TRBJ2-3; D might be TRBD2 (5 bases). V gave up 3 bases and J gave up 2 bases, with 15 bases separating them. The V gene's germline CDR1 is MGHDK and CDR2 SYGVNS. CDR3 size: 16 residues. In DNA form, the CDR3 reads TGTGCCAGCAGTGATGCTACCCGGGATTACACAGATACGCAGTATTTT. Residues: CASSDATRDYTDTQYF.

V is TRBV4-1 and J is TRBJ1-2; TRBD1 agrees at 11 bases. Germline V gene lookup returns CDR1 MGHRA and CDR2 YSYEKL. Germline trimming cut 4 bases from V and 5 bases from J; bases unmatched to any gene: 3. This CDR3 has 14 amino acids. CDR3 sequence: CASSPRDRGYGYTF. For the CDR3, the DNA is TGCGCCAGCAGCCCGCGGGACAGGGGGTATGGCTACACCTTC.

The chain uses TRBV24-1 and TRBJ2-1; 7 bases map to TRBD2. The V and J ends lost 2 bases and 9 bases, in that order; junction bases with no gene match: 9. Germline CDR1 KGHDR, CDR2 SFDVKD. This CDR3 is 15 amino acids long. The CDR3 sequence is CATSDYGTSVGEQFF. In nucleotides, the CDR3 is TGTGCCACCAGTGATTATGGCACTAGCGTTGGTGAGCAGTTCTTC.

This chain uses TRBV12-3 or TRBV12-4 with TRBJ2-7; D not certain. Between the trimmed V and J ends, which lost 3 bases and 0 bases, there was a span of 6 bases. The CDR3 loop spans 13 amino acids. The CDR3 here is CASSFHSSYEQYF. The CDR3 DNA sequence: TGTGCCAGCAGTTTTCACAGCTCCTACGAGCAGTACTTC.

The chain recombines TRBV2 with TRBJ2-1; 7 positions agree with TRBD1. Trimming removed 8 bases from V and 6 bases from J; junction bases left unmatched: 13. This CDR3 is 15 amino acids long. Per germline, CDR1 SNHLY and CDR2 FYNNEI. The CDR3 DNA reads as TGTGCCAGCTTGTTGACAGGGATGCCCTTCAATGAGCAGTTCTTC. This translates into CASLLTGMPFNEQFF.

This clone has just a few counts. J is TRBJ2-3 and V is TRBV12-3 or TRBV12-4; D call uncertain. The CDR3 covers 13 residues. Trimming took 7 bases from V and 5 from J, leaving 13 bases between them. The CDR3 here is CASISNPGDTQYF. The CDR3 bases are TGTGCCAGCATATCTAACCCGGGAGATACGCAGTATTTT.

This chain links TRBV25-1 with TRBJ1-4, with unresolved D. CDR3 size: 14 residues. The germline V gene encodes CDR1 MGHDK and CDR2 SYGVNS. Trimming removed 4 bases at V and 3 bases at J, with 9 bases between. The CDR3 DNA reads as TGTGCCAGCAGTGGAGGGTTGCCTAATGAAAAACTGTTTTTT. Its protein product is CASSGGLPNEKLFF.

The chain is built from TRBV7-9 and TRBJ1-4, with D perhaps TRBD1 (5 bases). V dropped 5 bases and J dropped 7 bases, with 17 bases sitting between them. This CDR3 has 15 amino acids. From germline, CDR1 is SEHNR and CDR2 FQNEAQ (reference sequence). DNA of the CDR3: TGTGCCAGCAGCCCCCCTCAGGGTATGACTGAAAAACTGTTTTTT. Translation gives CASSPPQGMTEKLFF.

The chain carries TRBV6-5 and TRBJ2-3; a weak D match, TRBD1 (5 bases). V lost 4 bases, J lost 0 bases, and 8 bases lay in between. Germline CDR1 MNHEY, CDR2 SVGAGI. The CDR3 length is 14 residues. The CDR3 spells CASSFTGSTDTQYF. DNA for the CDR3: TGTGCCAGCAGTTTCACAGGCAGCACAGATACGCAGTATTTT.

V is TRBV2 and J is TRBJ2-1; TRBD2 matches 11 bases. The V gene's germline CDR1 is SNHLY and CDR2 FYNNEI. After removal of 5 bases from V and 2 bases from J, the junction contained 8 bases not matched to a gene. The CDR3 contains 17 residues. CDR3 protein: CASSSRLAGSTYNEQFF. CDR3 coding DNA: TGTGCCAGCAGTTCTCGACTAGCGGGGTCTACCTACAATGAGCAGTTCTTC.

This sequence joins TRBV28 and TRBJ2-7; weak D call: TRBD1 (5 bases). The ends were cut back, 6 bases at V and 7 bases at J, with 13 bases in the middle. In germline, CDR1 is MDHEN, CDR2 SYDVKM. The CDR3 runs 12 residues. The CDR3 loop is CASSSGPGEQYF. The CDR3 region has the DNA TGTGCCAGCAGCTCAGGGCCTGGGGAGCAGTACTTC.

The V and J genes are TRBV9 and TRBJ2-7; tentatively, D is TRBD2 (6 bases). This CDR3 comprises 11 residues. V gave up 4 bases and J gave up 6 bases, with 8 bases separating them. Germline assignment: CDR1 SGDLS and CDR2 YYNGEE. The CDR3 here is CASSPGAEQYF. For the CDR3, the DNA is TGTGCCAGCAGCCCGGGAGCCGAGCAGTACTTC. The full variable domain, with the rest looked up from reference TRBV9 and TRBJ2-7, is DSGVTQTPKHLITATGQRVTLRCSPRSGDLSVYWYQQSLDQGLQFLIQYYNGEERAKGNILERFSAQQFPDLHSELNLSSLELGDSALYFCASSPGAEQYFGPGTRLTVT.